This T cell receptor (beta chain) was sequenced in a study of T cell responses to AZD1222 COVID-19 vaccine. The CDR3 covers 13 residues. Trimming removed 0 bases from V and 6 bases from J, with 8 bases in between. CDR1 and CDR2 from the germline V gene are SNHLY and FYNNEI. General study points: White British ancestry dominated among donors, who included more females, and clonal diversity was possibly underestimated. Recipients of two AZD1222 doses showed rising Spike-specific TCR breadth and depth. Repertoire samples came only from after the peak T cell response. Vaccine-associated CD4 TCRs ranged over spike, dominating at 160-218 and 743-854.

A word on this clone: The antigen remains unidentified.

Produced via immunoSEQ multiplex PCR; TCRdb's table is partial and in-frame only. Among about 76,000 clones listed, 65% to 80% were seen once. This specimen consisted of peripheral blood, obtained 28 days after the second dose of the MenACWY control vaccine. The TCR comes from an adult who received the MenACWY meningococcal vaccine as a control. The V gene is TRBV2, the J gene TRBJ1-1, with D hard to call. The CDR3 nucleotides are TGTGCCAGCAGTGAAGCGCGGGTGTCTGAAGCTTTCTTT. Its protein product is CASSEARVSEAFF. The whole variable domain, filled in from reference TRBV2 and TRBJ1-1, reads EPEVTQTPSHQVTQMGQEVILRCVPISNHLYFYWYRQILGQKVEFLVSFYNNEISEKSEIFDDQFSVERPDGSNFTLKIRSTKLEDSAMYFCASSEARVSEAFFGQGTRLTVV.